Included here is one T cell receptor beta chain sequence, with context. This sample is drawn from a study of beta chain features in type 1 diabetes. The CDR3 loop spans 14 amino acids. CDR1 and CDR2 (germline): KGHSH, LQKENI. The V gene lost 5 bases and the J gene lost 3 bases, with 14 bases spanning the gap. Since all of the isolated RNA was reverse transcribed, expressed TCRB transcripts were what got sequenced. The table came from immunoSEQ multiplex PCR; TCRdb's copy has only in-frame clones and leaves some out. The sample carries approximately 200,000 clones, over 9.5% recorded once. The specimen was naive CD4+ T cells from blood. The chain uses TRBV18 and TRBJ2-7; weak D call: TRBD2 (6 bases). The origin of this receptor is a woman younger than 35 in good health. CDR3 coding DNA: TGTGCCAGCTCAAACCCACTGCGGGGCTACGAGCAGTACTTC. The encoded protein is CASSNPLRGYEQYF.